The clone carrying this T cell receptor beta chain showed up just a few times. No antigen is known for it. This record belongs to a study of response to subunit inactivated influenza vaccine. Study findings and constraints: T cells newly recruited by each seasonal influenza vaccination are few, the authors suggested.

MiXCR, run by TCRdb on the RT-PCR reads, gives a single entry per CDR3 protein. The sample contains about 520,000 distinct CDR3 sequences, approximately 24% of which appear only once. This CDR3 comprises 14 residues. V lost 0 bases and J 9 bases, leaving 12 bases between the germline ends. The germline CDR1 and CDR2 sequences are GTSNPN and SVGIG (reference sequence). Sequencing was performed on CD4+ T cells sorted from PBMCs, taken 4 to 6 days after vaccination. The rearrangement links TRBV30 to TRBJ1-6; a possible D gene is TRBD1 (5 bases). The clonotype comes from a man aged 45-65 years who received an inactivated influenza vaccine. The CDR3 DNA sequence: TGTGCCTGGAGTGTTATTGCAGGGACTTCACCCCTCCACTTT. Translated: CAWSVIAGTSPLHF.